Each of the 25 T cell receptor beta chains below was sequenced from the same sample in a study of PD-1 blockade in mismatch repair-deficient tumors. Sequencing used immunoSEQ multiplex PCR; TCRdb keeps in-frame clones, though not all of them. The sample lists more than 15,000 clones, more than 65% seen once, with around 3% in the top ten. Here the sequenced sample was PBMCs, taken 4 weeks after starting pembrolizumab. All receptors come from an adult with mismatch repair-deficient cancer.

This clone was found a few times. J is TRBJ2-7 and V is TRBV28; tentative D call: TRBD1 (6 bases). This CDR3 region has 15 residues. Germline assignment: CDR1 MDHEN and CDR2 SYDVKM. The germline V and J ends were trimmed by 5 bases and 2 bases, with 16 bases remaining between them. The CDR3 region has the DNA TGTGCCAGCAGTACCTCGGGACACCCGACCTACGAGCAGTACTTC. It is translated as CASSTSGHPTYEQYF.

Notes on this clone: One end of the junction does not line up with germline, which may come from a read error. The chain employs TRBV11-1 and TRBJ2-1; 9 positions match TRBD2. The germline CDR1 and CDR2 sequences are SGHAT and FQDESV (reference sequence). The CDR3 runs to 14 residues. DNA of the CDR3: TGTGCCAGCAGCCGAAGTAGCGGGAGCTTCTCGGAGATCTTC. It encodes CASSRSSGSFSEIF.

The V call is TRBV18, the J call TRBJ2-3; D is possibly TRBD2 (6 bases). The germline V gene has CDR1 KGHSH and CDR2 LQKENI. The CDR3 covers 16 residues. Deletions cut 0 bases from V and 3 bases from J, with 13 bases between. The CDR3 DNA follows: TGTGCCAGCTCACCACCCGGGAGAGTGGGGACAGATACGCAGTATTTT. Its translation: CASSPPGRVGTDTQYF.

V usage is TRBV19 and J usage is TRBJ2-5, with a possible D match to TRBD1 (5 bases). The CDR3 runs to 14 residues. V dropped 5 bases and J dropped 2 bases, with 12 bases sitting between them. The germline V gene has CDR1 LNHDA and CDR2 SQIVND (reference sequence). As DNA, the CDR3 is TGTGCCAGTAGTTGGACACTATCACAAGAGACCCAGTACTTC. This encodes CASSWTLSQETQYF.

This clone was counted only a few times. The chain uses TRBV2 and TRBJ2-7; the D gene is possibly TRBD1 (5 bases). Trimming left V 9 bases short and J 1 base short, with 13 bases between. From germline, CDR1 is SNHLY and CDR2 FYNNEI. The CDR3 extends over 13 amino acids. The CDR3 region is CASEGTGSYEQYF. Here the CDR3 DNA reads TGTGCCAGTGAAGGAACAGGATCCTACGAGCAGTACTTC.

The rearrangement joins TRBV12-5 to TRBJ2-7; 7 bases are shared with TRBD2. The CDR3 consists of 16 residues. Looked up from germline, CDR1 is LGHNT and CDR2 is FRNRAP. Trimming cost V 0 bases and J 2 bases; bases outside gene matches: 7. The DNA of the CDR3 is TGTGCTAGTGGTTTGGTACTTGGCGGGGGAGCCTACGAGCAGTACTTC. Residues: CASGLVLGGGAYEQYF.

This clone was counted a few times. The V and J genes are TRBV30 and TRBJ2-7; 7 nucleotides agree with TRBD2. Trimming cost V 1 base and J 12 bases; bases outside gene matches: 9. Per germline, CDR1 GTSNPN and CDR2 SVGIG (reference sequence). The CDR3 is 12 residues long. The CDR3 spells CAWSAGGFPGYF. For the CDR3, the DNA is TGTGCCTGGAGTGCCGGGGGGTTCCCGGGGTACTTC.

This clone was detected a few times. The chain joins TRBV28 to TRBJ1-5; 10 bases are shared with TRBD1. This CDR3 spans 17 amino acids. Looked up from germline, CDR1 is MDHEN and CDR2 is SYDVKM. The J segment lost 1 base and the V segment lost 5 bases, leaving 8 bases of the junction unmatched. As DNA, the CDR3 is TGTGCCAGCAGTGGGGACAGGGGTTTGCGGAGCAATCAGCCCCAGCATTTT. The encoded protein is CASSGDRGLRSNQPQHF.

This chain uses TRBV6-1 with TRBJ2-5, with TRBD1 identical over 7 bases. Judging by the DNA end, TRBJ2-7 fits better; the J call may be wrong. This CDR3 comprises 15 residues. Germline CDR1 MNHNS, CDR2 SASEGT. CDR3 coding DNA: TGTGCCAGCAGTGAAAGTTGGACAGGTCAGGGCGAGCAGTACTTC. Translation: CASSESWTGQGEQYF.

V and J are TRBV4-1 and TRBJ2-5; 11 bases fit TRBD1. The CDR3 has 16 residues. Trimming removed 4 bases from V and 6 bases from J; junction bases left unmatched: 10. CDR1 and CDR2 (germline): MGHRA, YSYEKL. The CDR3 DNA is TGCGCCAGCAGCCGCCGAGGACAGGGGGCGCCTCAGACCCAGTACTTC. Protein: CASSRRGQGAPQTQYF.

The sample holds a few counts of this clone. The chain recombines TRBV6-6 with TRBJ2-7; D remains ambiguous. The CDR3 covers 13 residues. Germline V CDR1 and CDR2: MNHNY, SVGAGI (reference sequence). V gave up 5 bases and J gave up 6 bases, with 14 bases separating them. The CDR3, as DNA: TGTGCCAGCAGTCCTCCACAGTTGGGCGAGCAGTACTTC. Protein: CASSPPQLGEQYF.

V and J are TRBV7-6 and TRBJ2-7; 9 bases are a match to TRBD2. Germline values: CDR1 SGHVS, CDR2 FNYEAQ. The ends lost 1 base at V and 3 bases at J; junction bases unmatched: 4. The CDR3 is 15 amino acids. The CDR3 loop is CASSLDASGVYEQYF. CDR3 DNA: TGTGCCAGCAGCTTAGACGCTAGCGGGGTCTACGAGCAGTACTTC.

This rearrangement joins TRBV7-6 to TRBJ2-1; D might be TRBD1 (5 bases). V was shortened by 2 bases and J by 5 bases, with 7 bases between the two germline ends. The CDR3 is made up of 13 amino acids. Germline lookup yields CDR1 SGHVS and CDR2 FNYEAQ. In nucleotides, the CDR3 is TGTGCCAGCAGCTTACACAGGCACAATGAGCAGTTCTTC. Protein product: CASSLHRHNEQFF. Full variable domain (remainder filled in from reference TRBV7-6 and TRBJ2-1): GAGVSQSPRYKVTKRGQDVALRCDPISGHVSLYWYRQALGQGPEFLTYFNYEAQQDKSGLPNDRFSAERPEGSISTLTIQRTEQRDSAMYRCASSLHRHNEQFFGPGTRLTVL.

The V call is TRBV29-1, the J call TRBJ1-2; D ambiguous. The germline V gene has CDR1 SQVTM and CDR2 ANQGSEA. V was cut by 4 bases and J by 4 bases, with 13 bases left in between. The CDR3 is 13 residues long. The CDR3 DNA is TGCAGCGTTGTGAGCGGGGTGAGCTATGGCTACACCTTC. Protein sequence: CSVVSGVSYGYTF.

The J gene is TRBJ2-1, the V gene TRBV18; 15 bases are a match to TRBD2. This CDR3 contains 17 residues. J gave up 6 bases and V 3 bases, and 6 bases lay outside the gene matches. CDR1 and CDR2 from the germline V gene are KGHSH and LQKENI. This chain's CDR3 is CASSPPGLAGGGNEQFF. In nucleotides, the CDR3 is TGTGCCAGCTCACCGCCGGGACTAGCGGGAGGCGGCAATGAGCAGTTCTTC.

A remark on this clone: In the same sample, other DNA sequences code for this CDR3. This rearrangement joins TRBV28 to TRBJ2-1; a possible D gene is TRBD2 (6 bases). Germline V gene sequence: CDR1 MDHEN, CDR2 SYDVKM. The CDR3 runs to 15 residues. Deletions cut 5 bases from V and 8 bases from J, with 19 bases between. In nucleotides, the CDR3 is TGTGCCAGCAGTCGAGGACGGCGGAGGAGGGATGAGCAGTTCTTC. Encoded protein: CASSRGRRRRDEQFF.

This chain connects TRBV27 to TRBJ2-4; D unresolved. Trimming shortened V by 6 bases and J by 5 bases, and 11 bases separated the two germline ends. Germline V gives CDR1 MNHEY, CDR2 SMNVEV (reference sequence). The CDR3 spans 13 residues. The CDR3 sequence: CASSRMEQNIQYF. The CDR3 DNA reads as TGTGCCAGCAGCCGGATGGAGCAAAACATTCAGTACTTC.

The V and J genes are TRBV9 and TRBJ1-5, with D unclear. Germline V gene lookup returns CDR1 SGDLS and CDR2 YYNGEE. V was pared by 5 bases and J by 2 bases, with 8 bases between. This CDR3 contains 13 residues. Here the CDR3 reads CASSPGGNQPQHF. DNA for the CDR3: TGTGCCAGCAGTCCCGGGGGCAATCAGCCCCAGCATTTT.

This chain connects TRBV7-7 to TRBJ2-2; maybe TRBD2 (5 bases). The CDR3 covers 16 residues. The V and J ends lost 1 base and 2 bases respectively, with 11 bases between them. Germline CDR1 reads SSHAT; CDR2 reads FNYEAQ (reference sequence). CDR3 protein: CASSLVPGKNTGELFF. As DNA, the CDR3 is TGTGCCAGCAGCTTAGTTCCGGGAAAAAACACCGGGGAGCTGTTTTTT.

The genes are TRBV27 and TRBJ1-3; a weak D match, TRBD1 (5 bases). CDR1 MNHEY and CDR2 SMNVEV come from the germline V gene (reference sequence). The germline V and J ends were trimmed by 6 bases and 2 bases, with 11 bases remaining between them. CDR3 length equals 14 residues. Here the CDR3 reads CASRRDFTGNTIYF. DNA for the CDR3: TGTGCCAGCAGACGGGACTTCACTGGAAACACCATATATTTT.

This sequence joins TRBV16 and TRBJ2-4, with TRBD2 matching 7 bases. The CDR3 has 17 amino acids. Germline V CDR1 and CDR2: KGHSY, FQNENV. J gave up 1 base and V 2 bases, and 8 bases lay outside the gene matches. The CDR3 DNA reads as TGTGCCAGCAGCCAAGATTCGGGAGGATCGGCCAAAAACATTCAGTACTTC. It encodes CASSQDSGGSAKNIQYF.

CDR3 region: CASSFRTGTAIYGYTF. The CDR3 nucleotides read TGTGCCAGCAGCTTCCGGACAGGGACAGCAATCTATGGCTACACCTTC. The chain recombines TRBV5-4 with TRBJ1-2; 8 positions match TRBD1. Looked up from germline, CDR1 is SGHNT and CDR2 is YYREEE (reference sequence). The trim removed 2 bases at V and 4 bases at J, leaving 10 bases unmatched. The CDR3 sequence is 16 residues long.

The V gene is TRBV6-5, the J gene TRBJ2-3, with D possibly matching TRBD2 (6 bases). Germline loops: CDR1 MNHEY, CDR2 SVGAGI. The CDR3 spans 14 residues. Trimming removed 8 bases from V and 4 bases from J, with 16 bases in between. In DNA form, the CDR3 reads TGTGCCAGCCGGGGGACCAGCGCCGCAGATACGCAGTATTTT. This sequence encodes CASRGTSAADTQYF.

This clone turned up a few times. This chain uses TRBV7-3 with TRBJ2-7; 9 nucleotides align to TRBD2. This CDR3 contains 16 residues. Germline V lookup: CDR1 SGHTA, CDR2 FQGTGA. V was clipped by 5 bases and J by 7 bases; unmatched bases: 15. In nucleotides, the CDR3 is TGTGCCAGCAGCCCCCGTGGTACTAGCGGGCCGGGGGAGCAGTACTTC. It translates to CASSPRGTSGPGEQYF.

This rearrangement joins TRBV20-1 to TRBJ1-1; D possibly corresponds to TRBD1 (5 bases). Trimming shortened V by 5 bases and J by 7 bases, and 8 bases separated the two germline ends. The CDR3 totals 10 residues. CDR1 DFQATT and CDR2 SNEGSKA come from the germline V gene (reference sequence). The CDR3 region has the DNA TGCAGTGCTGCGACAGTTGAAGCTTTCTTT. Protein: CSAATVEAFF.